This T cell receptor beta chain was identified during a study of CD8+ T cells in alopecia areata. This clone has just one count. Distinct nucleotide sequences in the sample also encode this CDR3. This CDR3 is built from 13 residues. Germline CDR1 reads MGHRA; CDR2 reads YSYEKL. V was clipped by 1 base and J by 1 base, with 2 bases between them. cDNA serving as the sequencing template came from extracted, reverse transcribed RNA. Assay: immunoSEQ multiplex PCR; the TCRdb copy retains only in-frame clones and omits some. Among approximately 150,000 clones, 75% to 90% were seen once, and the ten largest hold more than 12%.

The receptor's source is a human donor with alopecia areata. The sequencing here drew on CD8+ T cells sorted from blood, taken at week 0. The V call is TRBV4-1, the J call TRBJ1-5; D unclear. The DNA of the CDR3 is TGCGCCAGCAGCCAAGTCAGCAATCAGCCCCAGCATTTT. This encodes CASSQVSNQPQHF.